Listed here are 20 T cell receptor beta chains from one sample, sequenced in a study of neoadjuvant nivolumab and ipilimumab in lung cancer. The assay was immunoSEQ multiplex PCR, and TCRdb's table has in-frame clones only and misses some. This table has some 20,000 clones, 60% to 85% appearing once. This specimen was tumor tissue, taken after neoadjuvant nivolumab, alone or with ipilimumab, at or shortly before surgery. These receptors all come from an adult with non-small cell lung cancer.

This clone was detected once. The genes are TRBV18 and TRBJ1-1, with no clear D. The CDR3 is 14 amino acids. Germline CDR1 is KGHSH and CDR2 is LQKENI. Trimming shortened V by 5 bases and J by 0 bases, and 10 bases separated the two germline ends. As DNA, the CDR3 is TGTGCCAGCTCAGTAGACCAACTGAACACTGAAGCTTTCTTT. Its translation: CASSVDQLNTEAFF.

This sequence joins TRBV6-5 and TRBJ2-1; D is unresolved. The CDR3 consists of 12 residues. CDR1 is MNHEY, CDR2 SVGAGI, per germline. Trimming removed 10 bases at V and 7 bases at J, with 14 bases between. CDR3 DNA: TGTGCCACCACGCACCTCGGGAATGAGCAGTTCTTC. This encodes CATTHLGNEQFF.

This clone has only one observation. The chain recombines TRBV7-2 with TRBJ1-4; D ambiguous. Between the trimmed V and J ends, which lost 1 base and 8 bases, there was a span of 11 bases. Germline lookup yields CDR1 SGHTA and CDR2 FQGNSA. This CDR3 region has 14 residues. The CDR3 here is CASSLEGGREKLFF. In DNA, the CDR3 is TGTGCCAGCAGCTTAGAGGGAGGAAGGGAAAAACTGTTTTTT.

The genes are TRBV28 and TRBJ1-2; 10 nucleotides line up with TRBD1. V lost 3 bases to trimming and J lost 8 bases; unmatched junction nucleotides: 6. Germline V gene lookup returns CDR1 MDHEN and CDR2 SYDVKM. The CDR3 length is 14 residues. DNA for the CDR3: TGTGCCAGCAGTTTTAGACAGGGGGCAGGAGGCTACACCTTC. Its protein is CASSFRQGAGGYTF.

CDR3 nucleotide sequence: TGCGCCAGCAGCCAGAATCCGTTGCCCATGAACACTGAAGCTTTCTTT. This gives the protein CASSQNPLPMNTEAFF. This sequence joins TRBV4-1 and TRBJ1-1; D is ambiguous. V was trimmed by 3 bases and J by 0 bases, leaving 14 bases between them. The CDR3 spans 16 residues. Germline CDR1 MGHRA, CDR2 YSYEKL.

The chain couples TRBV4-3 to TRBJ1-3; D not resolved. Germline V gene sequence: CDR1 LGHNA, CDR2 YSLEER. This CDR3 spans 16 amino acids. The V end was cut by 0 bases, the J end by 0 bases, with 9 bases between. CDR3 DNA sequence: TGCGCCAGCAGCCAAGAGCAAGGGAACTCTGGAAACACCATATATTTT. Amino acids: CASSQEQGNSGNTIYF.

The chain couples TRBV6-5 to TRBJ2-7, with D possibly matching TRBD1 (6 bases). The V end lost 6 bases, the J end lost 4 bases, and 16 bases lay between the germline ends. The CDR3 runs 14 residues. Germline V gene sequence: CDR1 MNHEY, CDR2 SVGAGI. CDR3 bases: TGTGCCAGCAGCCCCGGACAGCTCACTTACGAGCAGTACTTC. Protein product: CASSPGQLTYEQYF.

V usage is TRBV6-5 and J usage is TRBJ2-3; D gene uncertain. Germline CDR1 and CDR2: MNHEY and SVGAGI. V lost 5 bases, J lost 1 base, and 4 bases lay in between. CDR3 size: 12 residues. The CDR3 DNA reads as TGTGCCAGCAGTACCCGCACAGATACGCAGTATTTT. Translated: CASSTRTDTQYF.

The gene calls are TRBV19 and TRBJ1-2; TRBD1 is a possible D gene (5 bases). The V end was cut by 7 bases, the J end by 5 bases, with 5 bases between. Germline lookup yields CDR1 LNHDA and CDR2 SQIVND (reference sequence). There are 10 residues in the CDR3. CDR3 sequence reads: CASKGYGYTF. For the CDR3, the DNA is TGTGCCAGTAAGGGGTATGGCTACACCTTC.

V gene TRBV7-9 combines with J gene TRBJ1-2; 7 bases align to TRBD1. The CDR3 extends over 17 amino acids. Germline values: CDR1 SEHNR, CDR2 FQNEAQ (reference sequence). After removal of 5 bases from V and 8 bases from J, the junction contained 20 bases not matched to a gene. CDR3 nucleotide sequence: TGTGCCAGCAGCCCGCGGGACAGCGCGGCGGGCGGGTGGGGCTACACCTTC. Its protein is CASSPRDSAAGGWGYTF.

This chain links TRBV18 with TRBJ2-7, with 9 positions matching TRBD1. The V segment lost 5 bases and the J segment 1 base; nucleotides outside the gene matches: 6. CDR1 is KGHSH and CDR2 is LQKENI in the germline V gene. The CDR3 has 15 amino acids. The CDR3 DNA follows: TGTGCCAGCTCATCCGGGACAGGGTTTTCCTACGAGCAGTACTTC. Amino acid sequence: CASSSGTGFSYEQYF.

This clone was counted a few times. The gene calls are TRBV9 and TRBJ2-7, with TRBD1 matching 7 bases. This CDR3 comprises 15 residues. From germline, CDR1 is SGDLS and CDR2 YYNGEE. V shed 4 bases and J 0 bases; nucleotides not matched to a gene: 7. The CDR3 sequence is CASSPTGTVSYEQYF. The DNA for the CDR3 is TGTGCCAGCAGCCCTACCGGGACAGTCTCCTACGAGCAGTACTTC.

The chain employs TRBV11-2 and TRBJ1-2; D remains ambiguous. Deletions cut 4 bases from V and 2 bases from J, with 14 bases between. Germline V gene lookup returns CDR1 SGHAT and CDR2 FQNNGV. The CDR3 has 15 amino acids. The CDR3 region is CASSSPPGGNYGYTF. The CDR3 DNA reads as TGTGCCAGCAGCTCCCCGCCCGGCGGGAACTATGGCTACACCTTC.

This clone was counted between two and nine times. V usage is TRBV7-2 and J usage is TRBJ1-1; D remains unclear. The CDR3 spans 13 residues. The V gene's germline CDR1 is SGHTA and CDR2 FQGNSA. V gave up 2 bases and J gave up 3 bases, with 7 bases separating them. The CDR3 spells CASSLSRYTEAFF. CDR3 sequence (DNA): TGTGCCAGCAGCTTAAGTAGGTACACTGAAGCTTTCTTT.

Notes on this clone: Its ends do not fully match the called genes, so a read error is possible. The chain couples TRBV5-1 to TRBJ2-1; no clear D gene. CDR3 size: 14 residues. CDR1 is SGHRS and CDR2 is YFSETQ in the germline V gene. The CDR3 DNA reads TGCGCCAGCAGCCCCGTCGGGCCCTACGATGAGCAGTTCTTC. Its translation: CASSPVGPYDEQFF.

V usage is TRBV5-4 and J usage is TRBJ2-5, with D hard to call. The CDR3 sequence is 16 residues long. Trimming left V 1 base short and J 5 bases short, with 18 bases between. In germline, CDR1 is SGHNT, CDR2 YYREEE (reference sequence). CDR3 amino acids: CASSLNPSLQSETQYF. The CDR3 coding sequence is TGTGCCAGCAGCTTGAATCCCTCACTCCAATCGGAGACCCAGTACTTC.

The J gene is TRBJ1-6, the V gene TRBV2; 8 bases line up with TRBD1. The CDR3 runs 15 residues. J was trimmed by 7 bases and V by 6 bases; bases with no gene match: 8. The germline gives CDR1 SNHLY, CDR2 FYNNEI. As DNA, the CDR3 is TGTGCCAGCAGCCGAGGGACAGGCCCCAATTCACCCCTCCACTTT. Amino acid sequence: CASSRGTGPNSPLHF.

The CDR3 spells CAWTVGYGYTF. CDR3 DNA: TGTGCCTGGACCGTAGGCTATGGCTACACCTTC. The V gene is TRBV30, the J gene TRBJ1-2; D ambiguous. Germline CDR1 and CDR2: GTSNPN and SVGIG (reference sequence). This CDR3 is built from 11 residues. V lost 4 bases and J lost 4, with 7 bases in between. Based on the CDR3 plus reference TRBV30 and TRBJ1-2, the full variable domain is SQTIHQWPATLVQPVGSPLSLECTVEGTSNPNLYWYRQAAGRGLQLLFYSVGIGQISSEVPQNLSASRPQDRQFILSSKKLLLSDSGFYLCAWTVGYGYTFGSGTRLTVV.

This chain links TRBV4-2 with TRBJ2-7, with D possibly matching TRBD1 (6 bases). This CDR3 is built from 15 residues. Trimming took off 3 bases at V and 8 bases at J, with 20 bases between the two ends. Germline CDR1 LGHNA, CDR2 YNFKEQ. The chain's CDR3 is CASSQVEMAGVKQYF. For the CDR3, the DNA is TGTGCCAGCAGCCAGGTAGAGATGGCAGGGGTAAAGCAGTACTTC.

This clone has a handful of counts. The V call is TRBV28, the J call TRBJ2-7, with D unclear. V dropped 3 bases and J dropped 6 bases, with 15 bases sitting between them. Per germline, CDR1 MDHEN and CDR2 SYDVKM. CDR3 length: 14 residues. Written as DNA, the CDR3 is TGTGCCAGCAGTTTGCTGTTTTCGATAACCGAGCAGTACTTC. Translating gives CASSLLFSITEQYF.